The rows below give T cell receptor beta chains drawn from one sample of a study of tumor-infiltrating lymphocytes in primary liver carcinoma. TCRdb re-analysed the multiplex PCR reads in MiXCR, keeping a single row per CDR3 protein. The sample consists of a few hundred thousand distinct CDR3 sequences, around three fifths of them appearing once. The source material was peripheral blood. The receptors shown here come from a woman under 40 with primary liver carcinoma and hepatitis B virus infection. CDR3s include the opening cysteine and the closing phenylalanine or tryptophan. D genes are given only for firm matches. A clone size is listed for some rows: how often the clone was seen (once, few, many), or a class if it is expanded.

D gene	clone size	J gene	CDR3 length	V gene	CDR3 DNA	CDR3 protein
-	-	TRBJ1-2	13	TRBV7-9	TGTGCCAGCAGCCCAGAAGGTTCTTATGGCTACACCTTC	CASSPEGSYGYTF
TRBD1	-	TRBJ2-4	16	TRBV6-1	TGTGCCAGCAGTGAAGAGACAGGGAAAGCCAAAAACATTCAGTACTTC	CASSEETGKAKNIQYF
TRBD2	-	TRBJ2-1	14	TRBV12-3/TRBV12-4	TGTGCCAGCAGTTCGACTAGCGGCCCCTATGAGCAGTTCTTC	CASSSTSGPYEQFF
-	-	TRBJ2-2	13	TRBV11-2	TGTGCCAGCAGCTCACCCACTTATGGGGAGCTGTTTTTT	CASSSPTYGELFF
-	-	TRBJ2-7	15	TRBV12-3/TRBV12-4	TGTACCAGCAGTTTAGTGGTGGGAGTCCGGTACGAGCAGTACTTC	CTSSLVVGVRYEQYF
-	many	TRBJ2-1	14	TRBV14	TGTGCCAGCAGCCGTGAATTACACTACAATGAGCAGTTCTTC	CASSRELHYNEQFF
-	-	TRBJ1-1	15	TRBV11-3	TGTGCCAGCAACTCATCTGGACGGGGGAACACTGAAGTTTTCTTT	CASNSSGRGNTEVFF
TRBD2	many	TRBJ2-3	15	TRBV29-1	TGCAGCGTAAGAGGGACTAGCGGGTCCCCGGATACGCAGTATTTT	CSVRGTSGSPDTQYF
-	-	TRBJ2-2	13	TRBV4-3	TGCGCCAGCAGCCACAGGGTTCCCGGGGAGCCGTCTTTT	CASSHRVPGEPSF
-	-	TRBJ2-1	15	TRBV6-2/TRBV6-3	TGTGCCAGCAGTTACCGGGGCCAATCCTACAATGAGCAGTTCTTC	CASSYRGQSYNEQFF
-	-	TRBJ1-4	13	TRBV19	TGTGCCAGTAGTACCCGACAGACGGAAAAACTGTTTTTT	CASSTRQTEKLFF
-	-	TRBJ1-6	12	TRBV12-3/TRBV12-4	TGTGCCAGCGGTTTCCTTGGATCACCCCTCCACTTT	CASGFLGSPLHF
-	-	TRBJ2-1	14	TRBV29-1	TGCAGCGTTCCGAAAGGGGCACGGGGGAATGAGCAGTTCTTC	CSVPKGARGNEQFF
-	-	TRBJ2-1	17	TRBV10-2	TGCGCCAGCACCCGATCACTAGGAAGTAGCTCCTACGATGAGCAGTTCTTC	CASTRSLGSSSYDEQFF
-	few	TRBJ2-5	12	TRBV12-3/TRBV12-4	TGTGCCAGCAGTTTTCTAGTAGAGACCCAGTACTTC	CASSFLVETQYF